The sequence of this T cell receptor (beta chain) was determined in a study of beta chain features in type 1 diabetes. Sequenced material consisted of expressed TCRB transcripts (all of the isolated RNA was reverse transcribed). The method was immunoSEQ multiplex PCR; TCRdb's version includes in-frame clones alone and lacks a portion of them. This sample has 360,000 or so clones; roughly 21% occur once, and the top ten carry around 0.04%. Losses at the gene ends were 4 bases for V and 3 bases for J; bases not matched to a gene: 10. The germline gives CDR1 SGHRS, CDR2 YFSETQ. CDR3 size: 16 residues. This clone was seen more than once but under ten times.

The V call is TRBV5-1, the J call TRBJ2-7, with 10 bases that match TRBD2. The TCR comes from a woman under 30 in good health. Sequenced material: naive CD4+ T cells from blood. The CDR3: CASSALERGGIYEQYF. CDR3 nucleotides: TGCGCCAGCAGCGCCCTAGAGCGGGGGGGAATCTACGAGCAGTACTTC.